This T cell receptor (beta chain) was recorded in a study of T cells in localized non-small cell lung cancer. TCRdb keeps only in-frame clones here, not all; method: immunoSEQ multiplex PCR. This sample carries approximately 83,000 clones, more than 70% of them seen once, and the ten largest clones take 20% to 25%. Germline trimming cut 2 bases from V and 7 bases from J; bases unmatched to any gene: 8. The CDR3 extends over 16 amino acids. In germline, CDR1 is GTSNPN, CDR2 SVGIG (reference sequence). The chain employs TRBV30 and TRBJ2-1; 13 bases align to TRBD2. The receptor comes from a woman aged 35 to 70 with stage I squamous cell lung carcinoma. This material consisted of peripheral blood, taken before any cancer treatment. The CDR3 loop reads CAWSLTGTSGINEQFF. The CDR3 coding sequence is TGTGCCTGGAGTCTCACCGGGACTAGCGGGATAAATGAGCAGTTCTTC.